Given below is one TCR beta chain in context. What it recognizes is unknown. With the Oncomine TCR Beta short-read assay, DNA from cultured CD4+ T cells was sequenced. After culture, CD4+ T cells served as the source for genomic DNA extraction. One entry per CDR3 protein results from TCRdb running MiXCR on the PCR reads. Here the sample spans more than 9,000 distinct CDR3 sequences, roughly 25% being singletons. The entry originates in a study of vaccination and CD4 T cells after COVID-19. Study-level information: Comprising six males and four females, the convalescent participants counted two Hispanic individuals among them. Either the Pfizer-BioNTech BNT162b2 or Moderna mRNA-1273 vaccine was given as two doses. The authors used overlapping spike peptides from SARS-CoV-2, HCoV-NL63, HCoV-OC43 and HCoV-229E to stimulate cells.

Germline assignment: CDR1 LNHDA and CDR2 SQIVND (reference sequence). This CDR3 is built from 13 residues. V was clipped by 8 bases and J by 4 bases, with 14 bases between them. Treatment of the sample: approximately 11-day PBMC culture with coronavirus spike peptide pools or control peptides (ViraFEST assay). The material was CD4+ T cells from blood, cultured in vitro, obtained before SARS-CoV-2 vaccination. V and J are TRBV19 and TRBJ2-5, with a possible D match to TRBD1 (5 bases). The source is a human donor who received a COVID-19 vaccine. The CDR3 region has the DNA TGTGCCAGTTCCCAAAAAAGGGGAGAGACCCAGTACTTC. Translating gives CASSQKRGETQYF.